This TCR beta chain was profiled in a study of regulatory T cells in long-lasting Graves disease. This CDR3 has 17 residues. Germline V gene data show CDR1 as DFQATT and CDR2 as SNEGSKA (reference sequence). V gave up 0 bases and J gave up 0 bases, with 15 bases separating them. With iRepertoire HTBI primers and Arm-PCR of CDR3 regions, TCR beta libraries were built. MiXCR, run by TCRdb on the multiplex PCR reads, gives a single entry per CDR3 protein. The sample has about 620,000 distinct CDR3 sequences, around 17% seen once; the top ten hold under 20%. The table lists this clonotype with a few counts. Time point defined: newly diagnosed GD, antithyroid drugs for less than 3 months. Construction of the TCR library relied on RNA isolated from PBMCs. The data were also submitted as part of a second study, on T cells in Graves' hyperthyroidism and ophthalmopathy.

The sequence was obtained from a woman in her 30s with Graves disease. The chain couples TRBV20-1 to TRBJ2-1; no clear D gene. The sample was peripheral blood mononuclear cells (PBMCs), taken at new diagnosis, from a patient treated with antithyroid drugs. CDR3: CSARDRTGSSSYNEQFF. DNA of the CDR3: TGCAGTGCTAGAGATCGGACCGGTTCGAGCTCCTACAATGAGCAGTTCTTC.